This TCR beta chain was recorded in a study of shared clonotypes between healthy human individuals. Study-wide background: Sampling drew on donors who were a couple of women and three men aged 18 to 49.

Trimming took 6 bases from V and 0 from J; bases not matched to a gene: 7. The CDR3 spans 17 residues. CDR1 is SGHVS and CDR2 is FNYEAQ in the germline V gene. Unsorted PBMC DNA went through sequencing on ten immunoSEQ deep assay plates. Original handling: ImmunoSEQ gave junction-only sequences without quality scores, so filtering differed. Assay: immunoSEQ multiplex PCR; the TCRdb copy retains only in-frame clones and omits some. Clonal size and the V and J genes are those of that table, whereas D and trimming came from the DNA. In the table there are fewer than 500,000 clones, about three quarters of which are singletons.

Sequenced: PBMCs. This TCR came from a woman in her thirties or forties in good health. Some clones in this sample may be carry-over from other donors' samples. This chain connects TRBV7-6 to TRBJ2-1, with 11 bases fitting TRBD2. This CDR3 is CASRKTSGDASYNEQFF. In DNA, the CDR3 is TGTGCCAGCAGAAAGACTAGCGGGGACGCCTCCTACAATGAGCAGTTCTTC.